The 26 T cell receptor beta chains presented below share a single source sample, sequenced in a study of blood T cell repertoires in COVID-19. Measured with immunoSEQ multiplex PCR; TCRdb has only the in-frame clones, and not every one. The sample gives under 300,000 clones, just under 90% of which show up once; roughly 3.7% is in the top ten. The specimen sequenced was peripheral blood. The receptors come from a woman in her thirties or forties with acute or convalescent COVID-19.

As for this clone: Other DNA sequences from this sample encode an identical CDR3 as well. V and J are TRBV19 and TRBJ1-1; D perhaps matches TRBD1 (6 bases). V dropped 9 bases and J dropped 0 bases, with 11 bases sitting between them. CDR3 size: 13 residues. Germline CDR1 is LNHDA and CDR2 is SQIVND (reference sequence). The CDR3 here is CASSTGMNTEAFF. CDR3 DNA sequence: TGTGCCAGCTCGACAGGCATGAACACTGAAGCTTTCTTT.

The rearrangement uses TRBV7-2 and TRBJ1-1; no firm D call. Germline lookup yields CDR1 SGHTA and CDR2 FQGNSA. The CDR3 is made up of 16 amino acids. V was trimmed by 2 bases and J by 2 bases, leaving 15 bases between them. The CDR3 is CASSLNSGQLNTEAFF. DNA of the CDR3: TGTGCCAGCAGCTTAAATAGCGGGCAGTTAAACACTGAAGCTTTCTTT.

The rearrangement joins TRBV5-1 to TRBJ1-4; weak D call: TRBD1 (5 bases). V was trimmed by 0 bases and J by 5 bases, leaving 8 bases between them. The CDR3 runs 14 residues. Germline assignment: CDR1 SGHRS and CDR2 YFSETQ. CDR3 loop: CASSLGQKNEKLFF. In DNA, the CDR3 is TGCGCCAGCAGCTTGGGACAGAAGAATGAAAAACTGTTTTTT.

This chain connects TRBV7-8 to TRBJ1-2, with 7 nucleotides matching TRBD1. Germline CDR1 SGHVS, CDR2 FQNEAQ. The CDR3 covers 15 residues. V lost 5 bases to trimming and J lost 2 bases; unmatched junction nucleotides: 8. The chain's CDR3 is CASSPSGTENYGYTF. CDR3 coding DNA: TGTGCCAGCAGCCCCTCCGGGACAGAGAACTATGGCTACACCTTC.

The chain recombines TRBV19 with TRBJ2-1, with TRBD1 matching 7 bases. The CDR3 extends over 15 amino acids. V dropped 3 bases and J dropped 5; count of bases not matched to a gene: 7. Germline V lookup: CDR1 LNHDA, CDR2 SQIVND (reference sequence). The CDR3 here is CASSMMRQGHNEQFF. The CDR3 DNA follows: TGTGCCAGTAGTATGATGAGACAGGGCCACAATGAGCAGTTCTTC.

In DNA, the CDR3 is TGTGCCAGCAGTTTGACAGGGTTTAATGAGCAGTTCTTC. Amino acid sequence: CASSLTGFNEQFF. This rearrangement joins TRBV6-6 to TRBJ2-1; 7 nucleotides match TRBD1. This CDR3 is 13 amino acids long. After removal of 4 bases from V and 7 bases from J, the junction contained 4 bases not matched to a gene. Per germline, CDR1 MNHNY and CDR2 SVGAGI (reference sequence).

V usage is TRBV10-3 and J usage is TRBJ1-5, with 7 bases that match TRBD1. Losses at the gene ends were 8 bases for V and 3 bases for J; bases not matched to a gene: 4. The CDR3 contains 13 residues. CDR1 ENHRY and CDR2 SYGVKD come from the germline V gene. This CDR3 reads CAIGGQNNQPQHF. DNA of the CDR3: TGTGCCATCGGGGGACAGAACAATCAGCCCCAGCATTTT.

V is TRBV28 and J is TRBJ2-3; possibly TRBD1 for D (6 bases). The CDR3 runs 16 residues. Trimming removed 5 bases at V and 0 bases at J, with 15 bases between. Germline V lookup: CDR1 MDHEN, CDR2 SYDVKM. DNA of the CDR3: TGTGCCAGCAGTCCCGACAGGACCCCTAGCACAGATACGCAGTATTTT. This encodes CASSPDRTPSTDTQYF.

The chain joins TRBV29-1 to TRBJ1-4, with D perhaps matching TRBD1 (5 bases). V was shortened by 3 bases and J by 10 bases, with 21 bases between the two germline ends. This CDR3 spans 15 amino acids. The germline V gene encodes CDR1 SQVTM and CDR2 ANQGSEA. CDR3 coding DNA: TGCAGCGTTGAGGACAAAACAGGCTCGGGGGGAAAACTGTTTTTT. This codes for CSVEDKTGSGGKLFF.

The table lists this clone with a few counts. The CDR3: CASSYTTALTDTQYF. In DNA, the CDR3 is TGTGCCAGCAGTTACACCACAGCTCTCACAGATACGCAGTATTTT. This chain links TRBV6-5 with TRBJ2-3; D is ambiguous. The V gene's germline CDR1 is MNHEY and CDR2 SVGAGI. V lost 2 bases and J 2 bases, leaving 11 bases between the germline ends. There are 15 residues in the CDR3.

The J gene is TRBJ2-7, the V gene TRBV11-2; 8 nucleotides agree with TRBD2. CDR3 length: 13 amino acids. The germline V gene encodes CDR1 SGHAT and CDR2 FQNNGV. V dropped 5 bases and J dropped 4; count of bases not matched to a gene: 4. This CDR3 is CASSQRGLYEQYV. The CDR3 region has the DNA TGTGCCAGCAGCCAGCGGGGGTTGTACGAGCAGTACGTC.

The chain is built from TRBV25-1 and TRBJ1-6; no reliable D call. Trimming removed 7 bases from V and 0 bases from J, with 7 bases in between. CDR3 size: 14 residues. Germline V CDR1 and CDR2: MGHDK, SYGVNS. Written as DNA, the CDR3 is TGTGCCAGCACGGAGAGCTCCTATAATTCACCCCTCCACTTT. It codes for CASTESSYNSPLHF.

The rearrangement uses TRBV10-2 and TRBJ2-5, with 9 bases identical to TRBD1. The CDR3 runs 16 residues. Per germline, CDR1 WSHSY and CDR2 SAAADI. With 5 bases clipped from V and 2 bases from J, the junction kept 9 bases outside the gene matches. The CDR3 DNA reads as TGCGCCAGCAGTACCCACCAAGGGACAGGGCAAGAGACCCAGTACTTC. Translated, it gives CASSTHQGTGQETQYF.

The chain uses TRBV18 and TRBJ1-1; D gene uncertain. Per germline, CDR1 KGHSH and CDR2 LQKENI. The CDR3 has 14 residues. Between the trimmed V and J ends, which lost 0 bases and 1 base, there was a span of 6 bases. The CDR3 coding sequence is TGTGCCAGCTCACCACCGCCGGGGAACACTGAAGCTTTCTTT. It translates to CASSPPPGNTEAFF.

The count of this clone is one. The chain combines TRBV28 with TRBJ2-1; TRBD1 is a possible D gene (6 bases). V was trimmed by 8 bases and J by 4 bases, leaving 9 bases between them. CDR3 size: 12 residues. Germline V CDR1 and CDR2: MDHEN, SYDVKM. CDR3: CASSGQYNEQFF. The DNA of the CDR3 is TGTGCCAGCTCCGGACAGTACAATGAGCAGTTCTTC.

The V and J genes are TRBV2 and TRBJ1-3; TRBD1 might be the D (6 bases). The CDR3 is made up of 15 amino acids. V shed 2 bases and J shed 3 bases, with 11 bases lying between them. CDR1 and CDR2 from the germline V gene are SNHLY and FYNNEI. The CDR3 DNA reads as TGTGCCAGCAGTGAACAGGGACAAGGTGGAAACACCATATATTTT. Protein product: CASSEQGQGGNTIYF. The variable domain in full, with the rest retrieved from reference TRBV2 and TRBJ1-3, is EPEVTQTPSHQVTQMGQEVILRCVPISNHLYFYWYRQILGQKVEFLVSFYNNEISEKSEIFDDQFSVERPDGSNFTLKIRSTKLEDSAMYFCASSEQGQGGNTIYFGEGSWLTVV.

The genes are TRBV24-1 and TRBJ2-5, with 9 positions matching TRBD2. The germline V gene encodes CDR1 KGHDR and CDR2 SFDVKD. The ends lost 7 bases at V and 5 bases at J; junction bases unmatched: 1. The CDR3 is 12 residues long. The DNA for the CDR3 is TGTGCCACCAGCGGACTAGCGGAGACCCAGTACTTC. Encoded protein: CATSGLAETQYF.

This clone was counted once. V and J are TRBV27 and TRBJ1-1; 7 bases are shared with TRBD1. The CDR3 is made up of 16 amino acids. Germline V gene sequence: CDR1 MNHEY, CDR2 SMNVEV (reference sequence). J gave up 0 bases and V 9 bases, and 13 bases lay outside the gene matches. As DNA, the CDR3 is TGTGCCAGTTATCCCTTGGGCAGGGGGGTGAACACTGAAGCTTTCTTT. Its protein product is CASYPLGRGVNTEAFF.

This clone has just a few counts. The chain links TRBV27 to TRBJ1-2; 7 positions match TRBD1. The CDR3 consists of 16 residues. Unmatched junction bases numbered 12, after V lost 3 bases and J lost 5 bases. Germline lookup yields CDR1 MNHEY and CDR2 SMNVEV (reference sequence). The CDR3 here is CASSFRQGQAGYGYTF. Written as DNA, the CDR3 is TGTGCCAGCAGTTTCAGACAGGGTCAGGCAGGGTATGGCTACACCTTC.

This rearrangement joins TRBV13 to TRBJ1-2, with 8 positions matching TRBD1. Trimming at V came to 1 base and at J to 7 bases, leaving 5 bases not matched to a gene. This CDR3 comprises 14 residues. Germline V gene sequence: CDR1 PRHDT, CDR2 FYEKMQ (reference sequence). Here the CDR3 reads CASSLADRVSGYTF. The CDR3 DNA sequence: TGTGCCAGCAGCTTAGCGGACAGGGTCAGTGGCTACACCTTC.

The chain couples TRBV5-1 to TRBJ1-6; D possibly corresponds to TRBD1 (5 bases). Per germline, CDR1 SGHRS and CDR2 YFSETQ. The CDR3 totals 14 residues. V lost 2 bases, J lost 8 bases, and 11 bases lay in between. CDR3 in amino acids: CASSLRGPYSPLHF. The CDR3 nucleotides are TGCGCCAGCAGCTTAAGGGGTCCTTATTCACCCCTCCACTTT.

The chain recombines TRBV15 with TRBJ1-6; TRBD1 is a possible D gene (6 bases). Germline-derived CDR1 and CDR2 are LNHNV and YYDKDF (reference sequence). The CDR3 length is 17 residues. Trimming shortened V by 3 bases and J by 3 bases, and 15 bases separated the two germline ends. The CDR3 loop is CATSSPQGLFYNSPLHF. Written as DNA, the CDR3 is TGTGCCACCAGCAGTCCACAGGGTCTCTTCTATAATTCACCCCTCCACTTT. The variable domain in full, completed from reference TRBV15 and TRBJ1-6, reads DAMVIQNPRYQVTQFGKPVTLSCSQTLNHNVMYWYQQKSSQAPKLLFHYYDKDFNNEADTPDNFQSRRPNTSFCFLDIRSPGLGDTAMYLCATSSPQGLFYNSPLHFGNGTRLTVT.

This clone has more than one count but fewer than ten. The chain is built from TRBV4-1 and TRBJ1-6; 7 bases fit TRBD1. Trimming took 1 base from V and 10 from J; bases not matched to a gene: 7. This CDR3 spans 15 amino acids. From germline, CDR1 is MGHRA and CDR2 YSYEKL. CDR3 residues: CASSQGGTASSPLHF. The CDR3 DNA follows: TGCGCCAGCAGCCAAGGGGGGACAGCCAGCTCACCCCTCCACTTT.

V and J are TRBV25-1 and TRBJ1-5, with 10 nucleotides matching TRBD1. J gave up 7 bases and V 3 bases, and 12 bases lay outside the gene matches. Germline lookup yields CDR1 MGHDK and CDR2 SYGVNS. CDR3 size: 17 residues. DNA for the CDR3: TGTGCCAGCAGTGATAAAACAACGGGACAGGGGAAACAGCCCCAGCATTTT. Encoded protein: CASSDKTTGQGKQPQHF.

The chain couples TRBV9 to TRBJ2-3; TRBD2 matches 11 bases. V lost 0 bases to trimming and J lost 5 bases; unmatched junction nucleotides: 8. This CDR3 is built from 17 residues. Looked up from germline, CDR1 is SGDLS and CDR2 is YYNGEE. CDR3 DNA sequence: TGTGCCAGCAGCGTAGTTAGCGGGGGGGCATCGTTAGATACGCAGTATTTT. It encodes CASSVVSGGASLDTQYF.

The chain joins TRBV5-1 to TRBJ1-1, with 7 bases that match TRBD1. CDR3 size: 15 residues. Germline trimming cut 4 bases from V and 3 bases from J; bases unmatched to any gene: 9. Per germline, CDR1 SGHRS and CDR2 YFSETQ. The chain's CDR3 is CASSRRRTGDTEAFF. CDR3 coding DNA: TGCGCCAGCAGCCGCCGACGCACAGGGGACACTGAAGCTTTCTTT.